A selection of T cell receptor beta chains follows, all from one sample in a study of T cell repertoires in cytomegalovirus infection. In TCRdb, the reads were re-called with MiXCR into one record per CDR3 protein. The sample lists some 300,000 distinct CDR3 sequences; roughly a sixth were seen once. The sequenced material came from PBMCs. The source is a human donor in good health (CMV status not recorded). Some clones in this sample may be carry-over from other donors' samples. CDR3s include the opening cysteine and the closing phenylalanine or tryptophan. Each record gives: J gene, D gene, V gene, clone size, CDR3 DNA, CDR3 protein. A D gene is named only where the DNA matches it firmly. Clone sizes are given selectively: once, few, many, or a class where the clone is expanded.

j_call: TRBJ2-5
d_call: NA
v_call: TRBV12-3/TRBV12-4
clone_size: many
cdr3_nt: TGTGCCAGCAGTTTAAGTGGCATGTTGACGGAGACCCAGTACTTC
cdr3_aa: CASSLSGMLTETQYF

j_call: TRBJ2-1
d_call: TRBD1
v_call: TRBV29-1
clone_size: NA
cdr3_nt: TGCAGCGTTGTCCGGGACAGGGGTTATGATGAGCAGTTCTTC
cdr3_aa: CSVVRDRGYDEQFF

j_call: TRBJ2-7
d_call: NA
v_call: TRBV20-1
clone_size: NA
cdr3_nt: TGCAGTGCTAGAGTTCTTATGGGAACAGAGCAGTACTTC
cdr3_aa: CSARVLMGTEQYF

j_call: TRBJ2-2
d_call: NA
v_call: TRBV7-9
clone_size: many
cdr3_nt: TGTGCCAGCAGCTTCTACGTAGGGCAGGGGAGTTCCACCGGGGAGCTGTTTTTT
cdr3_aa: CASSFYVGQGSSTGELFF

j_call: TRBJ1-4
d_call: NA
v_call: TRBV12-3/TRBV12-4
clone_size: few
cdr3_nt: TGTGCCAGCAGTTTGGACAGAAGTTCGGAACTGTTTTTT
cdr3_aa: CASSLDRSSELFF

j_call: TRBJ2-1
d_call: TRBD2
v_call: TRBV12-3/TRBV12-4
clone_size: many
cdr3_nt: TGTGCCAGCAGTTTACTAGCGGGGGGATATTTGGGCAATGAGCAGTTCTTC
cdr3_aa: CASSLLAGGYLGNEQFF

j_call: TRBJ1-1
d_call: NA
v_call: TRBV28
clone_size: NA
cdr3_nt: TGTGCCAGCATGACGGCGAGTAGGGGGGCGAACACTGAAGCTTTCTTT
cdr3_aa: CASMTASRGANTEAFF

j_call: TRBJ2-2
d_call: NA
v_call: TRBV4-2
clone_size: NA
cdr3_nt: TGTGCCAGCAGCCAAGTTTCAGGGTGGGCCGGGGAGCTGTTTTTT
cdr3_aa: CASSQVSGWAGELFF

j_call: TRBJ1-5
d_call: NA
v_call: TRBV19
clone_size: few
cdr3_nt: TGTGCCAGTAGTATTGGGTACAATCAGCCCCAGCATTTT
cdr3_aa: CASSIGYNQPQHF

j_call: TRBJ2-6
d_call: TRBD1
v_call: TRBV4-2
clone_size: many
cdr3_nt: TGTGCCAGCAGCCGAAGACAGGGGTCCGGGGCCAACGTCCTGACTTTC
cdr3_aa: CASSRRQGSGANVLTF

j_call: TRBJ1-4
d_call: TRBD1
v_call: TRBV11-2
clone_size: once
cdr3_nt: TGTGCCAGCAGCTTAGAAGGGCGCGGGACAGGGAGGAAGAAACTGTTTTTT
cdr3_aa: CASSLEGRGTGRKKLFF

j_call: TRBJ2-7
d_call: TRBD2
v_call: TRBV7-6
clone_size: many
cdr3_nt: TGTGCCAGCAGCTTAGGTAGCGGGGTGGCGCCCTACGAGCAGTACTTC
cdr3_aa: CASSLGSGVAPYEQYF

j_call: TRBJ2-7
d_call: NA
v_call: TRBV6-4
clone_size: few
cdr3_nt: TGTGCCAGCACGGAAGACTACCCGGTTTGCGAGCAGTACTTC
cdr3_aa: CASTEDYPVCEQYF

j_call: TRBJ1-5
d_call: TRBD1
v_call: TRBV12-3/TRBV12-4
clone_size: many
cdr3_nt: TGTGCCAGCAGTCCCGACAGGGCCTATAGCAATCAGCCCCAGCATTTT
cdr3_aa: CASSPDRAYSNQPQHF

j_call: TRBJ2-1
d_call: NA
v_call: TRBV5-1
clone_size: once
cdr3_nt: TGCGCCAGCAGCTTGGGCCCGGGAGAATCCTACAATGAGCAGTTCTTC
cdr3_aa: CASSLGPGESYNEQFF

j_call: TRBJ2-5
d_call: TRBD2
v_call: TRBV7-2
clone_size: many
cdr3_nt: TGTGCCAGCAGCGCCCAGCGGGGAACGGGAGAGACCCAGTACTTC
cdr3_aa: CASSAQRGTGETQYF

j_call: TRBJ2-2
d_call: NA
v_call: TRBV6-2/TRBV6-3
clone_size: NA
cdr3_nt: TGTGCCACCAAACTTACGACTCTGAAGGGAACCGGGGAGCTGTTTTTT
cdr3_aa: CATKLTTLKGTGELFF

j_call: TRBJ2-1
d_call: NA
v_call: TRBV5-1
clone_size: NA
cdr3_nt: TGCGCCAGCAGCCCCGTAGAGTCCTACAATGAGCAGTTCTTC
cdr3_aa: CASSPVESYNEQFF

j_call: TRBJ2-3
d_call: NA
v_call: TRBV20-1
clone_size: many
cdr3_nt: TGCAGCACCTCCGGGCGGGGAAGCACAGATACGCAGTATTTT
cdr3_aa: CSTSGRGSTDTQYF

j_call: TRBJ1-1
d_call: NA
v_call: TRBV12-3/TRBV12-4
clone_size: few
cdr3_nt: TGTGCCAGCACCCTATCACAGGATCTGAACACTGAAGCTTTCTTT
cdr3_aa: CASTLSQDLNTEAFF

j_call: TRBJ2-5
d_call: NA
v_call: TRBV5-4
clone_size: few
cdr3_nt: TGTGCCAGCAGCTTGGGGCAGCTCCGGGAGACCCAGTACTTC
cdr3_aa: CASSLGQLRETQYF

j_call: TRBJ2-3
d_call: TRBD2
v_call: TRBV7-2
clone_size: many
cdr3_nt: TGTGCCAGCAGCTTCGTCGGAGCGGGAGGGACAGATACGCAGTATTTT
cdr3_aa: CASSFVGAGGTDTQYF

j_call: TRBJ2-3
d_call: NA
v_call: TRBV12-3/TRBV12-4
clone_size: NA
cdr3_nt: TGTGCCAGCAGCCGGGACTCCTCTTCTGTGCAGTATTTT
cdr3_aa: CASSRDSSSVQYF

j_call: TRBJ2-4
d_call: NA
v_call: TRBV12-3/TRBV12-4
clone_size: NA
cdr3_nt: TGTGCCAGCAGCCCTCGGGCCGGGACGGACATTCAGTACTTC
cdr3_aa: CASSPRAGTDIQYF